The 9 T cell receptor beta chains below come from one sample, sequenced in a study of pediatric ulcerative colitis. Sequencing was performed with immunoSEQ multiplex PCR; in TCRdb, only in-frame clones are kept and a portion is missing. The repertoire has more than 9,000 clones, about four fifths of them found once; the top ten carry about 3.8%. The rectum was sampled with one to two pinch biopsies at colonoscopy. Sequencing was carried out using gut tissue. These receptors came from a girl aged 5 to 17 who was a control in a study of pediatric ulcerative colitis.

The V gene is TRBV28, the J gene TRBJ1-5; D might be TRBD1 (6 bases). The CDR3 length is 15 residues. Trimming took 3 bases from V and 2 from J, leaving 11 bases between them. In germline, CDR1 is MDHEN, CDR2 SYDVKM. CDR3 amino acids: CASSFGDIGNQPQHF. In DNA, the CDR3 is TGTGCCAGCAGTTTTGGGGACATAGGCAATCAGCCCCAGCATTTT.

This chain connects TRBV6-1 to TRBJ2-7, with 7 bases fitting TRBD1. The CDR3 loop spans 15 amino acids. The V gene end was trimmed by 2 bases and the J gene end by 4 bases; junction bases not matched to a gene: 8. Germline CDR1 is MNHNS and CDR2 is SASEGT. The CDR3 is CASSENLGQPYEQYF. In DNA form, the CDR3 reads TGTGCCAGCAGTGAAAACCTGGGACAGCCTTACGAGCAGTACTTC.

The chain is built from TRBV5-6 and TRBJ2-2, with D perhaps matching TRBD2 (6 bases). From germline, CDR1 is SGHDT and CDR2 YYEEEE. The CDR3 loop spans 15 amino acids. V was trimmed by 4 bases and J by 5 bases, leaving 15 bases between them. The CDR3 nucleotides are TGTGCCAGCAGCCGTGCAAGTGGAGGGACCGGGGAGCTGTTTTTT. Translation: CASSRASGGTGELFF. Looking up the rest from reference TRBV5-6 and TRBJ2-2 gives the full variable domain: DAGVTQSPTHLIKTRGQQVTLRCSPKSGHDTVSWYQQALGQGPQFIFQYYEEEERQRGNFPDRFSGHQFPNYSSELNVNALLLGDSALYLCASSRASGGTGELFFGEGSRLTVL.

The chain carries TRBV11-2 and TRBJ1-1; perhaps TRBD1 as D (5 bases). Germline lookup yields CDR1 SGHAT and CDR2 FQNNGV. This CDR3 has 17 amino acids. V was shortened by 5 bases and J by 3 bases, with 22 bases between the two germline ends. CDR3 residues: CASSLSNLGGVYTEAFF. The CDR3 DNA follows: TGTGCCAGCAGCCTCTCGAACCTCGGGGGGGTATACACTGAAGCTTTCTTT.

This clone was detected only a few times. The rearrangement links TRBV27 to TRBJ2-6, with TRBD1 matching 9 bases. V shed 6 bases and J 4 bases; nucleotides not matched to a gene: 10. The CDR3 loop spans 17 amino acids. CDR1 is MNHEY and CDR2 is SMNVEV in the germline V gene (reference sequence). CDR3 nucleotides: TGTGCCAGCAGCCCCCGAACAGGGGGCAACGGGGCCAACGTCCTGACTTTC. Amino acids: CASSPRTGGNGANVLTF. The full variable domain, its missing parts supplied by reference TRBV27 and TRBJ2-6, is EAQVTQNPRYLITVTGKKLTVTCSQNMNHEYMSWYRQDPGLGLRQIYYSMNVEVTDKGDVPEGYKVSRKEKRNFPLILESPSPNQTSLYFCASSPRTGGNGANVLTFGAGSRLTVL.

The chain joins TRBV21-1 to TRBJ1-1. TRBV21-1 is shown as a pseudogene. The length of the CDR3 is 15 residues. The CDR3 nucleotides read TGTGCCAGCACCCTTAACCCTTGCCTGAACACTGAAGCTTTCTTT. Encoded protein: CASTLNPCLNTEAFF.

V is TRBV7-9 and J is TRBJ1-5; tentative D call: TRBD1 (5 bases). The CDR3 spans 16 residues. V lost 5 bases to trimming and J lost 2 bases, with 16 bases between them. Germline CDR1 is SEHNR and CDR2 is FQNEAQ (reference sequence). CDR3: CASSPSRVSGNQPQHF. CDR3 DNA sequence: TGTGCCAGCAGCCCAAGCAGGGTGAGTGGCAATCAGCCCCAGCATTTT.

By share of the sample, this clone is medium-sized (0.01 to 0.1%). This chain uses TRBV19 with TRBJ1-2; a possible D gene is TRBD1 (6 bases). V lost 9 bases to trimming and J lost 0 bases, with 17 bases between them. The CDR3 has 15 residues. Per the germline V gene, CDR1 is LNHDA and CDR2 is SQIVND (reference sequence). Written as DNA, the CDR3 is TGTGCCAGCGCCGGGACATCTACTACTAACTATGGCTACACCTTC. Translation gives CASAGTSTTNYGYTF.

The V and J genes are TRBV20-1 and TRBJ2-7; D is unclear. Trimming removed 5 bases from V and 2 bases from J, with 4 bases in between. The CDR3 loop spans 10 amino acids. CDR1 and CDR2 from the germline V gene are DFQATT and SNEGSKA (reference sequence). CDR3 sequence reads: CSAGPYEQYF. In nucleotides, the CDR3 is TGCAGTGCTGGTCCCTACGAGCAGTACTTC.